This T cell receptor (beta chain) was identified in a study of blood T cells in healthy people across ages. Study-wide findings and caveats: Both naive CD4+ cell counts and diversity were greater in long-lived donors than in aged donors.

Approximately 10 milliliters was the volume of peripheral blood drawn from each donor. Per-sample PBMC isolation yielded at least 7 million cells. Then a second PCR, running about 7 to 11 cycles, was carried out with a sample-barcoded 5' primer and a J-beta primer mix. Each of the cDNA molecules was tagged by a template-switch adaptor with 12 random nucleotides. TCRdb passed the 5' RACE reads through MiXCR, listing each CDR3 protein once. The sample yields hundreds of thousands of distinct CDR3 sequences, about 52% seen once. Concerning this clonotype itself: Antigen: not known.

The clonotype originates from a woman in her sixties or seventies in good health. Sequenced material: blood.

CDR3 sequence (DNA): TGTGCCAGCAGTTTATCCCGGGGGGAGCTGTTTTTT. Residues: CASSLSRGELFF. The gene calls are TRBV27 and TRBJ2-2; no clear D gene. Deletions cut 0 bases from V and 8 bases from J, with 4 bases between. CDR3 length: 12 amino acids. The germline V gene encodes CDR1 MNHEY and CDR2 SMNVEV (reference sequence).